The clone carrying this T cell receptor beta chain was observed a handful of times. As yet, its antigen is unknown. The source of the sample is a study of tissue T cells after allogeneic stem cell transplantation. Study-level background: Patients with graft-versus-host disease had grafts: four unmodified, three CD34-selected and T-cell-depleted. General study results and limits: Blood and spleen captured only part of the tissue TCR repertoire. Which tissue TCRs were alloreactive or antigen-specific was not determined. Some clones might be persisting host cells.

Repertoires were generated with immunoSEQ multiplex PCR, while TCRdb's copy carries only in-frame clones and drops some. The table shows some 5,000 clones, with about 70% occurring only once. Germline-derived CDR1 and CDR2 are MGHDK and SYGVNS. V shed 4 bases and J 7 bases; nucleotides not matched to a gene: 16. The CDR3 contains 17 residues. This sample comprised duodenal tissue, obtained at autopsy. This clonotype originated in a female patient aged 18 to 55 with steroid-refractory graft-versus-host disease after an allogeneic stem cell transplant. Certain T cells may be donor cells from the graft. The J gene is TRBJ2-5, the V gene TRBV25-1; 9 nucleotides line up with TRBD1. The CDR3 coding sequence is TGTGCCAGCAGTGGGGGACAGGGCAGCTTGGGTCGGGGGACCCAGTACTTC. Translation gives CASSGGQGSLGRGTQYF. The variable domain in full, completed from reference TRBV25-1 and TRBJ2-5, reads EADIYQTPRYLVIGTGKKITLECSQTMGHDKMYWYQQDPGMELHLIHYSYGVNSTEKGDLSSESTVSRIRTEHFPLTLESARPSHTSQYLCASSGGQGSLGRGTQYFGPGTRLLVL.